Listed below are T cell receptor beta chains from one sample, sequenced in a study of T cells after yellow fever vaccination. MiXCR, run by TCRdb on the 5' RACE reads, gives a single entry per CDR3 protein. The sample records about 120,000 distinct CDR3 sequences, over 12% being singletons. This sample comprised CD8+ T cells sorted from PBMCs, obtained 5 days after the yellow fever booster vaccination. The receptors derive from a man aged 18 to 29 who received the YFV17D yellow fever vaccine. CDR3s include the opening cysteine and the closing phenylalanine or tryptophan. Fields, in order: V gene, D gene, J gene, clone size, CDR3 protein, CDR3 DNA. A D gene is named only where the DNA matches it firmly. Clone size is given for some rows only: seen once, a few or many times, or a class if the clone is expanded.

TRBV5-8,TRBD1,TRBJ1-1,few,CASSPGDRDNAEAFF,TGTGCCAGCAGCCCGGGGGACAGGGATAACGCTGAAGCTTTCTTT
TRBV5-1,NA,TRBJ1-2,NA,CASSLGGGDYGYTF,TGCGCCAGCAGCTTGGGTGGGGGAGACTATGGCTACACCTTC
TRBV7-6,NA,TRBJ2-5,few,CASSLQVNPDNQKETQYF,TGTGCCAGCAGCTTGCAGGTTAACCCGGACAACCAGAAAGAGACCCAGTACTTC
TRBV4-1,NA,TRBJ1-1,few,CASSIFGSNTEAFF,TGCGCCAGCTCCATTTTCGGGTCGAACACTGAAGCTTTCTTT
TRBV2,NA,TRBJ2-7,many,CASRGEGTASYEQYF,TGTGCCAGCAGGGGGGAGGGGACAGCCTCCTACGAGCAGTACTTC
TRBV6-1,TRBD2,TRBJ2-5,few,CASSFPAGQTLGETQYF,TGTGCCAGCAGTTTCCCAGCGGGGCAAACCTTAGGGGAGACCCAGTACTTC
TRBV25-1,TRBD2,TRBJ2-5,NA,CASSEYEGSGAQETQYF,TGTGCCAGCAGTGAATACGAGGGTAGCGGGGCACAAGAGACCCAGTACTTC
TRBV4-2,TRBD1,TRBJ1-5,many,CASSQAGGAGNQPQHF,TGTGCCAGCAGCCAGGCAGGGGGCGCGGGCAATCAGCCCCAGCATTTT
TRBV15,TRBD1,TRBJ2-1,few,CATSPTGGLWEQFF,TGTGCCACCAGCCCGACAGGGGGCCTGTGGGAGCAGTTCTTC
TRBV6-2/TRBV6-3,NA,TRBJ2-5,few,CACSTGVGSDETQYF,TGTGCCTGTTCCACGGGGGTCGGTTCTGACGAGACCCAGTACTTC
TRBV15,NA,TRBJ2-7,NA,CATSRRGIINYEQYF,TGTGCCACCAGCAGGCGGGGAATCATTAACTACGAGCAGTACTTC
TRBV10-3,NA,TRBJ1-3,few,CAISESRVAGNTIYF,TGTGCCATCAGTGAGTCCAGGGTAGCTGGAAACACCATATATTTT
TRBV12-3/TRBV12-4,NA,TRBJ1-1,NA,CASSGMGNTEAFF,TGTGCCAGCAGCGGCATGGGGAACACTGAAGCTTTCTTT
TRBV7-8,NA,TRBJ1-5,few,CASSLNSYDQPQHF,TGTGCCAGCAGCTTAAATAGTTATGATCAGCCCCAGCATTTT
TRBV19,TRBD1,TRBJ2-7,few,CASSISTGWNEQYF,TGTGCCAGTAGTATCTCGACAGGGTGGAACGAGCAGTACTTC
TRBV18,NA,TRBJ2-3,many,CASSPDSTDTQYF,TGTGCCAGCTCACCGGACAGCACAGATACGCAGTATTTT
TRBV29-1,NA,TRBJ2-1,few,CSVDSGSSYNEQFF,TGCAGCGTTGACTCAGGGAGCTCCTACAATGAGCAGTTCTTC
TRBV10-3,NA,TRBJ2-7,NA,CAISESGSYEQYF,TGTGCCATCAGTGAGTCGGGGTCCTACGAGCAGTACTTC
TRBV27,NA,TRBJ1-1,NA,CASSLNYGNTEAFF,TGTGCCAGCAGTTTAAATTACGGGAACACTGAAGCTTTCTTT
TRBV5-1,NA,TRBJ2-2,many,CASRPPIGGPDGELFF,TGCGCCAGCCGACCTCCAATCGGGGGGCCCGACGGGGAGCTGTTTTTT
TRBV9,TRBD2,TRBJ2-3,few,CASSTPEAGLAALPDTQYF,TGTGCCAGCAGCACGCCGGAGGCAGGACTAGCGGCACTCCCAGATACGCAGTATTTT
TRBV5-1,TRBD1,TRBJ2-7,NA,CASSWTGTGGYEQYF,TGCGCCAGCAGCTGGACCGGGACAGGGGGTTACGAGCAGTACTTC
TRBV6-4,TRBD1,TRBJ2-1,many,CASSGGQGNYNEQFF,TGTGCCAGCAGTGGAGGACAGGGAAACTACAATGAGCAGTTCTTC
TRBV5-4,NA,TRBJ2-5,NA,CASSAEGLQETQYF,TGTGCCAGCAGCGCGGAGGGGTTACAAGAGACCCAGTACTTC
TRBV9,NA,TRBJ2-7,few,CASSAGDGVLYEQYF,TGTGCCAGCAGCGCCGGAGATGGGGTTCTCTACGAGCAGTACTTC
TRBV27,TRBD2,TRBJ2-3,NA,CAISGGAPDTQYF,TGTGCCATTAGCGGGGGGGCCCCAGATACGCAGTATTTT
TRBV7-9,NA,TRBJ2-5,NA,CASSGRSQETQYF,TGTGCCAGCAGCGGCCGGAGCCAAGAGACCCAGTACTTC
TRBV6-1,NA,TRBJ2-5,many,CASSEVSGTQYF,TGTGCCAGCAGTGAAGTATCCGGGACCCAGTACTTC
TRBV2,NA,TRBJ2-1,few,CASGWAPTSYNEQFF,TGTGCCAGCGGTTGGGCACCGACGTCCTACAATGAGCAGTTCTTC
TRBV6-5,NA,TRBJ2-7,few,CASSLDKTYEQYF,TGTGCCAGCAGTCTAGACAAAACCTACGAGCAGTACTTC
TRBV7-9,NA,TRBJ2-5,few,CASSPRGKETQYF,TGTGCCAGCAGCCCGAGGGGGAAGGAGACCCAGTACTTC
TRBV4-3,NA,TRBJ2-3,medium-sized,CASSQDIGTSSTDTQYF,TGCGCCAGCAGCCAAGATATAGGGACTTCAAGCACAGATACGCAGTATTTT
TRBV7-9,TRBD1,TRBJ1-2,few,CASSLAAGTGEAANYGYTF,TGTGCCAGCAGCTTAGCAGCCGGGACAGGGGAAGCGGCTAACTATGGCTACACCTTC
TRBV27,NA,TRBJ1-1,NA,CASSVSPSGYTEAFF,TGTGCCAGCAGTGTATCTCCATCAGGGTACACTGAAGCTTTCTTT
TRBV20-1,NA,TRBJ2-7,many,CSAWKGGAFDEQYF,TGCAGTGCTTGGAAAGGGGGGGCGTTCGACGAGCAGTACTTC
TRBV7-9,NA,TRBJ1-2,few,CASSLIVWNYGYTF,TGTGCCAGCAGCTTGATCGTCTGGAACTATGGCTACACCTTC
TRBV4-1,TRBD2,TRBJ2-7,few,CASSERLAGTYEQYF,TGCGCCAGCAGCGAAAGACTAGCGGGGACCTACGAGCAGTACTTC
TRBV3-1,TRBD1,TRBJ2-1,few,CASKGGQGAYNEQFF,TGTGCCAGCAAAGGGGGACAGGGTGCCTACAATGAGCAGTTCTTC
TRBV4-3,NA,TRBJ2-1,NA,CASSQDPTSTYEQFF,TGCGCCAGCAGCCAAGATCCAACTAGCACGTATGAGCAGTTCTTC
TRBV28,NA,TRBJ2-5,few,CASSSPESEETQYF,TGTGCCAGCAGTTCCCCAGAGTCCGAAGAGACCCAGTACTTC
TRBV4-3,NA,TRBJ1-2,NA,CASRKELSPFYGYTF,TGCGCCAGCAGAAAGGAGCTCTCCCCTTTCTATGGCTACACCTTC
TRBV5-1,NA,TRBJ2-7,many,CASSLTGREQYF,TGCGCCAGCAGCTTGACCGGGCGAGAACAGTACTTC
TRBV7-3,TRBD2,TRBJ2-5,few,CASSPTSGGSRETQYF,TGTGCCAGCAGCCCAACCAGCGGGGGTTCGAGGGAGACCCAGTACTTC
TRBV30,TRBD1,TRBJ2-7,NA,CAWSKGQGGLHEQYF,TGTGCCTGGAGTAAAGGACAGGGCGGACTCCACGAGCAGTACTTC
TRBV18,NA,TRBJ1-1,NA,CASSPPRTMMNTEAFF,TGTGCCAGCTCACCACCCCGAACCATGATGAACACTGAAGCTTTCTTT
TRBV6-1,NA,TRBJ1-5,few,CASSELGGYQPQHF,TGTGCCAGCAGTGAATTGGGGGGCTACCAGCCCCAGCATTTT
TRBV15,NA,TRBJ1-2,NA,CATSSSPRDGRGYTF,TGTGCCACCAGCAGTTCCCCCAGGGACGGCCGTGGCTACACCTTC
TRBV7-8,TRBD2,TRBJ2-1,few,CASSGLLAGGTSSYNEQFF,TGTGCCAGCAGCGGACTTCTAGCGGGGGGGACGAGCTCCTACAATGAGCAGTTCTTC
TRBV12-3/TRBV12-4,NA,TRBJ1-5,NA,CASSLSGGNQPQHF,TGTGCCAGCAGTTTGTCAGGGGGCAATCAGCCCCAGCATTTT
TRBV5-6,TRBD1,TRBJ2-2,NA,CASSFPPGQGGAGELFF,TGTGCCAGCAGCTTTCCTCCGGGACAGGGCGGCGCCGGGGAGCTGTTTTTT
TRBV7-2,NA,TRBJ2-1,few,CASSPTGRGLLGNEQFF,TGTGCCAGCAGCCCCACAGGTCGGGGGCTCTTGGGGAATGAGCAGTTCTTC
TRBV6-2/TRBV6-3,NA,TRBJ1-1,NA,CASTKQGWYTEAFF,TGTGCCAGCACCAAACAGGGCTGGTACACTGAAGCTTTCTTT
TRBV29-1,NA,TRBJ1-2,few,CSAELQGIYYGYTF,TGCAGCGCCGAGCTGCAGGGTATCTACTATGGCTACACCTTC
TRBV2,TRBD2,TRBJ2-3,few,CASSPGRADTQYF,TGTGCCAGCAGTCCAGGGAGGGCAGATACGCAGTATTTT